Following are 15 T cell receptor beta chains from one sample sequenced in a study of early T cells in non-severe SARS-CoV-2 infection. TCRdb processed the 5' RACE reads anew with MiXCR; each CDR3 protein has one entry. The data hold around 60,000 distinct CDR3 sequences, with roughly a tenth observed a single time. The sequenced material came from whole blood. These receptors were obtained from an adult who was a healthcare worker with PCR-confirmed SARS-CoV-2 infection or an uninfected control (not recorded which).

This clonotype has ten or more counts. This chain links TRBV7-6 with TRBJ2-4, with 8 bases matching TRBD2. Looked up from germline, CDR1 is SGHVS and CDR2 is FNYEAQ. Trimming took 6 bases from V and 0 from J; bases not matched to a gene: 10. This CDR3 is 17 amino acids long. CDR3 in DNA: TGTGCCAGCAGATTATTTCGGGGGGGTATAGCCAAAAACATTCAGTACTTC. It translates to CASRLFRGGIAKNIQYF.

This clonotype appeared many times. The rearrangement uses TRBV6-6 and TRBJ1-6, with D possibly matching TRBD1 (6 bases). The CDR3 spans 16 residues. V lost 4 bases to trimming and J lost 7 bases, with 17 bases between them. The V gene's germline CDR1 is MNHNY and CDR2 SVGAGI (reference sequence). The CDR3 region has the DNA TGTGCCAGCAGTTCTCACCAGACAGGAAAAAATTCACCCCTCCACTTT. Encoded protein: CASSSHQTGKNSPLHF.

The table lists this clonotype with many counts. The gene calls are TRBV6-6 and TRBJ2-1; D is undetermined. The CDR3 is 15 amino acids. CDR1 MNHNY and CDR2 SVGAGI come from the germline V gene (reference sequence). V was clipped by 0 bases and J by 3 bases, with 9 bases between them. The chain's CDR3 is CASSYSGAHYNEQFF. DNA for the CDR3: TGTGCCAGCAGTTACTCGGGCGCCCACTACAATGAGCAGTTCTTC.

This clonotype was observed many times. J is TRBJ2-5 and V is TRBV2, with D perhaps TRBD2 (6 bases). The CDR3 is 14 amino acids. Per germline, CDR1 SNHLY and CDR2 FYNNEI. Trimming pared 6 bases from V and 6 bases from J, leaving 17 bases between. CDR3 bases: TGTGCCAGCAGCGCCGGGACTTCCGGAAAGACCCAGTACTTC. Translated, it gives CASSAGTSGKTQYF.

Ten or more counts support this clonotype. CDR3 sequence: CSAKSSGAYEQYF. Written as DNA, the CDR3 is TGCAGTGCTAAAAGTTCGGGGGCCTACGAGCAGTACTTC. The gene calls are TRBV20-1 and TRBJ2-7; D is possibly TRBD2 (6 bases). The V end was cut by 4 bases, the J end by 2 bases, with 12 bases between. CDR3 length: 13 residues. Germline lookup yields CDR1 DFQATT and CDR2 SNEGSKA (reference sequence).

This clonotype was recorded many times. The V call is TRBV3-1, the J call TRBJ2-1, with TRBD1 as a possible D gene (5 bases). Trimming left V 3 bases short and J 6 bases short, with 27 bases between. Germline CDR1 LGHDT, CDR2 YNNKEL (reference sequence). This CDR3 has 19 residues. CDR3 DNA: TGTGCCAGCAGCCACACAGGTTCGGAAAGTGTGGCTCAGGTCAATGAGCAGTTCTTC. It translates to CASSHTGSESVAQVNEQFF.

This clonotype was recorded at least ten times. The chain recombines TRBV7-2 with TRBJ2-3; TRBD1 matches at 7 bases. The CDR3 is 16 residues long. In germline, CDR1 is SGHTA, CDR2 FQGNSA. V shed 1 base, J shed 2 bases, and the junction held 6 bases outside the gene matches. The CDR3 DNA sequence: TGTGCCAGCAGCTTAGGTCCGGGACAGTACACAGATACGCAGTATTTT. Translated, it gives CASSLGPGQYTDTQYF.

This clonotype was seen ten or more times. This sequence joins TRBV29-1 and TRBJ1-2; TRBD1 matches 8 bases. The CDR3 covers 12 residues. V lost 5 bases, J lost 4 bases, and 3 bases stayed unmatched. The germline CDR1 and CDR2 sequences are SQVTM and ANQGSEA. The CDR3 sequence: CSVQTGAYGYTF. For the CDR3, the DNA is TGCAGCGTTCAGACAGGGGCCTATGGCTACACCTTC.

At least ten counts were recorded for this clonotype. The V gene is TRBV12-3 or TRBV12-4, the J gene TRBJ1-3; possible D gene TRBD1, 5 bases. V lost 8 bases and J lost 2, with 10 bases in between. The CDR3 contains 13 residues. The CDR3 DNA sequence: TGTGCCAGCCGTCCAGGGCCTGGAAACACCATATATTTT. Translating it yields CASRPGPGNTIYF.

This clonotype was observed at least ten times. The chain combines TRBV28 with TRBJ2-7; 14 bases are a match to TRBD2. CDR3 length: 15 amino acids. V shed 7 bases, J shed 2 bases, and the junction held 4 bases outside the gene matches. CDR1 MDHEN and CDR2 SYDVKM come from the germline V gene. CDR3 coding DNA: TGTGCCAGCACCCCGACTAGCGGGAGGGCCTACGAGCAGTACTTC. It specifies CASTPTSGRAYEQYF.

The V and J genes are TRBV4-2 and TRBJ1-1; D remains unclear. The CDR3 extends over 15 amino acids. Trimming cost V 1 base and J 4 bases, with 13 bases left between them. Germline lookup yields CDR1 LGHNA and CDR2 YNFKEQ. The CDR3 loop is CASSQGRSTGTEAFF. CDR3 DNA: TGTGCCAGCAGCCAAGGTCGGTCGACGGGCACTGAAGCTTTCTTT.

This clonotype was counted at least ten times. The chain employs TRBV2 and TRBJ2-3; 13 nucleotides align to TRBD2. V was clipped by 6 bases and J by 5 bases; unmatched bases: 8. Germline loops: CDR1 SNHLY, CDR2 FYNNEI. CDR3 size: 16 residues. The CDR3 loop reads CASSAGLAGVEDTQYF. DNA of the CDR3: TGTGCCAGCAGCGCCGGACTAGCGGGAGTCGAAGATACGCAGTATTTT.

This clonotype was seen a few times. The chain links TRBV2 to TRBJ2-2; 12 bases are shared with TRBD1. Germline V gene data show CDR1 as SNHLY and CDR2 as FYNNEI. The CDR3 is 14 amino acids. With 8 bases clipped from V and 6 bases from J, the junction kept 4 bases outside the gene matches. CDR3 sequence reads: CASRGQGASGELFF. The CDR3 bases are TGTGCCAGCCGGGGACAGGGGGCCTCCGGGGAGCTGTTTTTT.

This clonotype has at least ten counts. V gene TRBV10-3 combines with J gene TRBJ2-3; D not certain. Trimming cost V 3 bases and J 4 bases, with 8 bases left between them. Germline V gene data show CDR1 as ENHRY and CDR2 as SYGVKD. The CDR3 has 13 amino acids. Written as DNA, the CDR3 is TGTGCCATCAGTGATGTGGCTCCAGATACGCAGTATTTT. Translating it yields CAISDVAPDTQYF.

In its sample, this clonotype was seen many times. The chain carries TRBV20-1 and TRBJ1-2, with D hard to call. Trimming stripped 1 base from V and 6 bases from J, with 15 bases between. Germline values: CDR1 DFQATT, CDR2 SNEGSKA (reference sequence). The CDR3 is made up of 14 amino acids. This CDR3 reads CSARVSAAANGYTF. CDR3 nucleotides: TGCAGTGCTAGAGTTAGTGCCGCGGCTAATGGCTACACCTTC.